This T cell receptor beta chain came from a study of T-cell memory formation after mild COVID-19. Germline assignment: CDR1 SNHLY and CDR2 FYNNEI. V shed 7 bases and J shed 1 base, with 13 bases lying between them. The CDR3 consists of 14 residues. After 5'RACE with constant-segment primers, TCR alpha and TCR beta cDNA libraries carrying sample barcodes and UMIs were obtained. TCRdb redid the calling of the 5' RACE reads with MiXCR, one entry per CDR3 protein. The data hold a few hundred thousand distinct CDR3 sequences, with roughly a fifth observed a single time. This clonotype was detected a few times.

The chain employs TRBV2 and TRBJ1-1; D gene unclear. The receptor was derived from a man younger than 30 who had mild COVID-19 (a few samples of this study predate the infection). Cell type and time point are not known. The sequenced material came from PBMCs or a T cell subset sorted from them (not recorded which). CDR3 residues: CASNPLLTNTEAFF. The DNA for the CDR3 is TGTGCCAGCAACCCGCTACTGACGAACACTGAAGCTTTCTTT.